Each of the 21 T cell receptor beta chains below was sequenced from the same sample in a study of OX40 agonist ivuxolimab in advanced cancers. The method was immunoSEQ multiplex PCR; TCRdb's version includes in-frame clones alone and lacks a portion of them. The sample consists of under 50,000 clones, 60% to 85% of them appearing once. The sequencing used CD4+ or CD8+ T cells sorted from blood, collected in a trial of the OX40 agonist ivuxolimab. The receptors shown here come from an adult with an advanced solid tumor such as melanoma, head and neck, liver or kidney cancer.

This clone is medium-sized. This chain's CDR3 is CASSPISATNTGELFF. The CDR3 nucleotides are TGTGCCAGCAGCCCCATCTCCGCCACGAACACCGGGGAGCTGTTTTTT. This chain joins TRBV7-9 and TRBJ2-2, with unresolved D. The V end lost 5 bases, the J end lost 0 bases, and 13 bases lay between the germline ends. Per germline, CDR1 SEHNR and CDR2 FQNEAQ (reference sequence). The CDR3 extends over 16 amino acids.

The CDR3 loop reads CASSKNQGLAGGPYNEQFF. In nucleotides, the CDR3 is TGTGCCAGCAGTAAAAATCAAGGACTAGCGGGAGGGCCCTACAATGAGCAGTTCTTC. The chain has TRBV2 and TRBJ2-1; 15 bases align to TRBD2. Germline values: CDR1 SNHLY, CDR2 FYNNEI. The CDR3 loop spans 19 amino acids. V dropped 5 bases and J dropped 2; count of bases not matched to a gene: 10.

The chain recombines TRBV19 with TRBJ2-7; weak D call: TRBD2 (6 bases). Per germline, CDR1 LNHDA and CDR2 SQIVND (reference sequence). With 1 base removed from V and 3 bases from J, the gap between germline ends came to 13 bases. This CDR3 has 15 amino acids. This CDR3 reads CASSIGLAQVYEQYF. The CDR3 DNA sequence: TGTGCCAGTAGTATAGGTCTAGCGCAGGTCTACGAGCAGTACTTC.

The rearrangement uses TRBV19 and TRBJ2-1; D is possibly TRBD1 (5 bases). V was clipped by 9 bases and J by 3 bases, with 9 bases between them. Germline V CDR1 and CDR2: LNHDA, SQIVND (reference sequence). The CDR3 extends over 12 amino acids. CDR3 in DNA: TGTGCCAGCTCAGGGATCTACAATGAGCAGTTCTTC. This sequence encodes CASSGIYNEQFF. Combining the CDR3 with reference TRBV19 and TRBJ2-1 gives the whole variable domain DGGITQSPKYLFRKEGQNVTLSCEQNLNHDAMYWYRQDPGQGLRLIYYSQIVNDFQKGDIAEGYSVSREKKESFPLTVTSAQKNPTAFYLCASSGIYNEQFFGPGTRLTVL.

CDR3 loop: CASSGQGYGYGYTF. CDR3 coding DNA: TGTGCCAGCAGCGGTCAAGGGTATGGCTATGGCTACACCTTC. This chain uses TRBV5-4 with TRBJ1-2, with unresolved D. The CDR3 has 14 amino acids. The V gene's germline CDR1 is SGHNT and CDR2 YYREEE (reference sequence). V was shortened by 4 bases and J by 4 bases, with 14 bases between the two germline ends.

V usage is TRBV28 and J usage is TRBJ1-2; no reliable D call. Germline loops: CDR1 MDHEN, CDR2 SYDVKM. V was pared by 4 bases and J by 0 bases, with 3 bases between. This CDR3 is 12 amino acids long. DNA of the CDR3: TGTGCCAGCAGTTCAACTAACTATGGCTACACCTTC. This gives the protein CASSSTNYGYTF.

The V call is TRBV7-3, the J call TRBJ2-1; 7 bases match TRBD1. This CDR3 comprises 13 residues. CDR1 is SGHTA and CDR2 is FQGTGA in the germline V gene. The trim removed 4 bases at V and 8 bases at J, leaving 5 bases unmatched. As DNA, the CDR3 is TGTGCCAGCAGCTCTATCACAGGGGATGAGCAGTTCTTC. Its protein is CASSSITGDEQFF.

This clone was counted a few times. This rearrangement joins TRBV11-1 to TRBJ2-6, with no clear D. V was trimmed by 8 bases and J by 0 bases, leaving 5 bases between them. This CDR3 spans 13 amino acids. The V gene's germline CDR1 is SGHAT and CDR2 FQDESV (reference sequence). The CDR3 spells CASGVSGANVLTF. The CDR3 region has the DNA TGTGCCAGCGGGGTCTCTGGGGCCAACGTCCTGACTTTC.

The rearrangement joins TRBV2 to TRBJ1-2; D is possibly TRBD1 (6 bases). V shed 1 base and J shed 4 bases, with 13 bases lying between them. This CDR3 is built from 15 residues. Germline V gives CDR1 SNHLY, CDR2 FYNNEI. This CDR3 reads CASSEGRQAGYGYTF. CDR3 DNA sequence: TGTGCCAGCAGTGAAGGACGACAGGCGGGCTATGGCTACACCTTC.

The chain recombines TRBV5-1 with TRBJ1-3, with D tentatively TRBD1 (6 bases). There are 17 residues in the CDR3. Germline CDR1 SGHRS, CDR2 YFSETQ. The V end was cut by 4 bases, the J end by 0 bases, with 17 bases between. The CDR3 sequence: CASSAREGEFSGNTIYF. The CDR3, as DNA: TGCGCCAGCAGCGCTCGGGAGGGGGAATTCTCTGGAAACACCATATATTTT.

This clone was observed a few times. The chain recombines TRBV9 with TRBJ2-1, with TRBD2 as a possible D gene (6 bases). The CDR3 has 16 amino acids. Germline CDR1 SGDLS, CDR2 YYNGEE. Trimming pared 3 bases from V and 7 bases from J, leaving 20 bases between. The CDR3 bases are TGTGCCAGCAGCGCCGGGTTCCGGGGGATCAATAATGAGCAGTTCTTC. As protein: CASSAGFRGINNEQFF. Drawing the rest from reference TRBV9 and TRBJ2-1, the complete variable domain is DSGVTQTPKHLITATGQRVTLRCSPRSGDLSVYWYQQSLDQGLQFLIQYYNGEERAKGNILERFSAQQFPDLHSELNLSSLELGDSALYFCASSAGFRGINNEQFFGPGTRLTVL.

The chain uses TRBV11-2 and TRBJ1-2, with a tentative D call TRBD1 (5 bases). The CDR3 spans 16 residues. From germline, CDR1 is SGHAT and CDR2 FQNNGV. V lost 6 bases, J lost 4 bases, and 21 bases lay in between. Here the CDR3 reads CASRTMKGRTPYGYTF. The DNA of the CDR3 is TGTGCCAGCAGAACAATGAAGGGACGGACGCCCTATGGCTACACCTTC.

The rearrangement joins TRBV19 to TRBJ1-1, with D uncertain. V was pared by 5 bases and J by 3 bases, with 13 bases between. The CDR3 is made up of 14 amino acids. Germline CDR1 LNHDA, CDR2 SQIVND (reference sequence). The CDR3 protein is CASSLGTEYTEAFF. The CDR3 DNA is TGTGCCAGTAGTTTGGGTACAGAATACACTGAAGCTTTCTTT.

Written as DNA, the CDR3 is TGTGCCATCAGTGGATCTCAGACGGGGATCTCCTACGAGCAGTACTTC. Protein sequence: CAISGSQTGISYEQYF. The rearrangement joins TRBV10-3 to TRBJ2-7; D possibly corresponds to TRBD2 (5 bases). V was trimmed by 4 bases and J by 0 bases, leaving 16 bases between them. Germline V gene data show CDR1 as ENHRY and CDR2 as SYGVKD. The CDR3 covers 16 residues.

CDR3 sequence: CASSQTSTLPAEKLFF. CDR3 in DNA: TGCGCCAGCAGCCAAACCTCCACCCTCCCCGCCGAAAAACTGTTTTTT. The rearrangement joins TRBV4-1 to TRBJ1-4; D remains unclear. The CDR3 has 16 residues. Deletions cut 2 bases from V and 8 bases from J, with 18 bases between. Germline CDR1 is MGHRA and CDR2 is YSYEKL.

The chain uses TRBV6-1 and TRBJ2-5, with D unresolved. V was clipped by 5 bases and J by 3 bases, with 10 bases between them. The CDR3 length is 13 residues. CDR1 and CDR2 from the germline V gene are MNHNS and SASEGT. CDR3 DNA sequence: TGTGCCAGCAGTCTTAATCTCAAAGAGACCCAGTACTTC. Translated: CASSLNLKETQYF.

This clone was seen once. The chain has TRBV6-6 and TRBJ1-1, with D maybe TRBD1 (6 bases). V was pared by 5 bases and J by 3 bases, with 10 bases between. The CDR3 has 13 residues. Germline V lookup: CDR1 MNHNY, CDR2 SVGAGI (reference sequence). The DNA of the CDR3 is TGTGCCAGCAGTAACAACAGGGACACTGAAGCTTTCTTT. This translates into CASSNNRDTEAFF.

CDR3 DNA sequence: TGCGCCAGCAGCTTGGAATACCTAGCGGATCACAATGAGCAGTTCTTC. This translates into CASSLEYLADHNEQFF. This rearrangement joins TRBV5-1 to TRBJ2-1, with 7 bases matching TRBD2. This CDR3 has 16 amino acids. V trimming: 0 bases; J trimming: 5 bases; junction bases outside the gene matches: 8. Germline V gene lookup returns CDR1 SGHRS and CDR2 YFSETQ.

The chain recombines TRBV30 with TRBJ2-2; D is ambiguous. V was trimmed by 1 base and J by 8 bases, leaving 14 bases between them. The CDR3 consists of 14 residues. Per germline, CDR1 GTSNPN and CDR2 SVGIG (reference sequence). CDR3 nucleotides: TGTGCCTGGAGTGCCCGTACTTGGCAAGGGGAGCTGTTTTTT. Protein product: CAWSARTWQGELFF.

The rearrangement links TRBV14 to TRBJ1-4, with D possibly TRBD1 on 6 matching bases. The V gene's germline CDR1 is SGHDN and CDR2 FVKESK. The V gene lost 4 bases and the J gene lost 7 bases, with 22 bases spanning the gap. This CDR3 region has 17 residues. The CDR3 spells CASSPRGSRNSVEKLFF. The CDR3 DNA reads TGTGCCAGCAGCCCCAGGGGATCAAGAAACTCGGTTGAAAAACTGTTTTTT.

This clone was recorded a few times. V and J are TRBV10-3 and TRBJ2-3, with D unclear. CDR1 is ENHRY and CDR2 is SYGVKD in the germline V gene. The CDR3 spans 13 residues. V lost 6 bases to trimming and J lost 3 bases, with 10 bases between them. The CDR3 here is CAISQEVTDTQYF. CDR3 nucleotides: TGTGCCATCAGCCAAGAGGTTACAGATACGCAGTATTTT.